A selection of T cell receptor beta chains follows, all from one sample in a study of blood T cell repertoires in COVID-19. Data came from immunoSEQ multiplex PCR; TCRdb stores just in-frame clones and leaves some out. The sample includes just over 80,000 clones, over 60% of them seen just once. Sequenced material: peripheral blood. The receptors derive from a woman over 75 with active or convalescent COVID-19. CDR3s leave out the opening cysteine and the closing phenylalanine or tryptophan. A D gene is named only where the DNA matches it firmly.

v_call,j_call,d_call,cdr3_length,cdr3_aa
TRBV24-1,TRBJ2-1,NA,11,ATSPQVAREQF
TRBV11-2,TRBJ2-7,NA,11,ASSLDRDYEQY
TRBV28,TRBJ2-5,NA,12,ASSPNSIKETQY
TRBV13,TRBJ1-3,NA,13,ASSLAAGPGNTIY
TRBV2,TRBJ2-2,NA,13,ATTTKSSATGELF
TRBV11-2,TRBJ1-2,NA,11,ASSPTQGYGYT
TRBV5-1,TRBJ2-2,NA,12,ASSTYREHGELF
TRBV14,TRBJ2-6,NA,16,ASSLRQKTKSGANVLT
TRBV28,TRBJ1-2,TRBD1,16,ASSFLGRDRFLGYGYT
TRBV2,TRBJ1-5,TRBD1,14,ASSQFQGDSNQPQH
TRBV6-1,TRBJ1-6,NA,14,ASSGEASGYNSPLH
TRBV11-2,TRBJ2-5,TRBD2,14,ASSLDRASGRETQY
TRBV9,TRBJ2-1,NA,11,ASSAGFGGEQF
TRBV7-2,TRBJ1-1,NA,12,ASSFGAYDTEAF
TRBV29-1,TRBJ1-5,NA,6,RGQPQH
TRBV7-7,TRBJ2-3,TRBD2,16,ASSLGSSGGPSTDTQY
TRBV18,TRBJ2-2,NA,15,ASSQITGTPNTGELF
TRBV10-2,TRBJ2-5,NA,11,ASKPGMGETQY
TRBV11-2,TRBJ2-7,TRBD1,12,ASSETGWVYEQY
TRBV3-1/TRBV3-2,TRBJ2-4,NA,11,ASSQFGEDIQY
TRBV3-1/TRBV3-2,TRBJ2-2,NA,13,ASSLPDGGTGELF
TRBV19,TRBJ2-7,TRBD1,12,ASSNGQESYEQY
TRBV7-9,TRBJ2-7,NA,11,ASSPLQGWEQY
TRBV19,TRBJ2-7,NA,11,ASSIAQGREQY
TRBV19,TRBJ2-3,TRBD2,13,ASSLTSGGGDTQY
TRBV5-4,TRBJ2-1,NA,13,ASSLDRGSYNEQF
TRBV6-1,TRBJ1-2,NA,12,ASSEVEGYYGYT
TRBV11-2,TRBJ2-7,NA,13,ASSLMWQGSHEQY
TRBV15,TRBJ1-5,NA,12,ATSRAGGEQPQH
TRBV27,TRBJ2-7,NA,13,ASSQTGGRFSEQY
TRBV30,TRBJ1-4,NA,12,AWRSPGGDEKLF
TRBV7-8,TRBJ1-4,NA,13,ASSPRRVGNEKLF
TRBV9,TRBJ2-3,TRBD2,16,ASSVGTSGVTSTDTQY
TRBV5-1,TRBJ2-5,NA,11,ASSLVDRETQY
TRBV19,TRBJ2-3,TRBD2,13,ASRRGLAGTDTQY
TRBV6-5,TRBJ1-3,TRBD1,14,ASSSGQENSGNTIY
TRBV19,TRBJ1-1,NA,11,ASSISVNTEAF
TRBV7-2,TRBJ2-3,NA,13,ASSLGQSHTDTQY
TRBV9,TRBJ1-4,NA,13,ASSPNPDGDEKLF
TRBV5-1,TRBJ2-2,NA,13,ASSAGFRSTGELF
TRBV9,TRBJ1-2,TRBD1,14,ASSVGQAFGYYGYT
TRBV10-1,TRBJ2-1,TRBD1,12,ASSAGGSGNEQF
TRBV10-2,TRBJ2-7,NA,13,ASSFPGQNEYEQY
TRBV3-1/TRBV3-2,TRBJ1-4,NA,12,ASGSEGLGEKLF
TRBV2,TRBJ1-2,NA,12,ASSEHPTNYGYT
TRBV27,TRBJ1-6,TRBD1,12,ASSLTGEGSPLH
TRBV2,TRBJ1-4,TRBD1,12,ASIRGQWNEKLF
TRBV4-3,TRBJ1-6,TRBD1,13,ASSQVPGGNSPLH